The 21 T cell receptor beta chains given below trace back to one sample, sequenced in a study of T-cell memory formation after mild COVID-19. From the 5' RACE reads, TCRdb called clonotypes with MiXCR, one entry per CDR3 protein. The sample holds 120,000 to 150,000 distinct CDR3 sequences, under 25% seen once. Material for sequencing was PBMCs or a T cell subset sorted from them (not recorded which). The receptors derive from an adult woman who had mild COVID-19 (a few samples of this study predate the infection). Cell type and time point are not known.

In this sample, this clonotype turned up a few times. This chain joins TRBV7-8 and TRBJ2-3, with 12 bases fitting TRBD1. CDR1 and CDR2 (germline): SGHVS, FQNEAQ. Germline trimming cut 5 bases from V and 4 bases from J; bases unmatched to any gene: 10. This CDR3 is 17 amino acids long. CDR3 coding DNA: TGTGCCAGCAGCCCAGGAACTGGGACAGGGGGCGCAGATACGCAGTATTTT. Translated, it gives CASSPGTGTGGADTQYF.

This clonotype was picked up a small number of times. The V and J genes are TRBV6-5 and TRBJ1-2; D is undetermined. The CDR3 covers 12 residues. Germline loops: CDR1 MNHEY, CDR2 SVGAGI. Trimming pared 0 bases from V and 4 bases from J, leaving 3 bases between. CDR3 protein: CASSYSGYGYTF. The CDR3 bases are TGTGCCAGCAGTTACTCGGGCTATGGCTACACCTTC.

CDR3 protein: CASSVGIGTSYNEQFF. CDR3 sequence (DNA): TGTGCCAGCAGCGTAGGAATAGGGACTTCCTACAATGAGCAGTTCTTC. The chain joins TRBV9 to TRBJ2-1; possibly TRBD2 for D (6 bases). Germline V CDR1 and CDR2: SGDLS, YYNGEE. The CDR3 has 16 residues. The germline V and J ends were trimmed by 0 bases and 1 base, with 11 bases remaining between them.

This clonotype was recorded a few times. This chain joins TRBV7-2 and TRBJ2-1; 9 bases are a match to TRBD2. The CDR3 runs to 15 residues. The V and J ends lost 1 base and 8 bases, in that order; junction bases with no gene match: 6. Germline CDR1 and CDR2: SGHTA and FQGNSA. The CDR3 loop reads CASSLDASGIDEQFF. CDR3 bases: TGTGCCAGCAGCTTAGATGCTAGCGGGATCGATGAGCAGTTCTTC.

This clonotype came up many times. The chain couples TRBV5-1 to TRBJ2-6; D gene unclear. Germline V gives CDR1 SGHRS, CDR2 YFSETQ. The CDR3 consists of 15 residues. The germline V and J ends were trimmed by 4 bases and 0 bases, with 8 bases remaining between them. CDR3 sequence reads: CASSLRVSGANVLTF. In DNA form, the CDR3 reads TGCGCCAGCAGCCTCAGAGTCTCTGGGGCCAACGTCCTGACTTTC.

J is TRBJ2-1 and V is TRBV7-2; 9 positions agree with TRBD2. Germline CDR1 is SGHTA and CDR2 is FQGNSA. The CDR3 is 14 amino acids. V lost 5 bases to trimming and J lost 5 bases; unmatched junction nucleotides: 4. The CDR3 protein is CASSVGLAHNEQFF. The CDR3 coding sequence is TGTGCCAGCAGCGTCGGACTAGCGCACAATGAGCAGTTCTTC.

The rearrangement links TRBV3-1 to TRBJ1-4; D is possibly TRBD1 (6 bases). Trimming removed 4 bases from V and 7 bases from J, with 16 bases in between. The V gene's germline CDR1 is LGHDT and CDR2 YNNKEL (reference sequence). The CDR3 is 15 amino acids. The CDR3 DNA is TGTGCCAGCAGCCGAGAATCAGGGGTAGCTGAAAAACTGTTTTTT. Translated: CASSRESGVAEKLFF.

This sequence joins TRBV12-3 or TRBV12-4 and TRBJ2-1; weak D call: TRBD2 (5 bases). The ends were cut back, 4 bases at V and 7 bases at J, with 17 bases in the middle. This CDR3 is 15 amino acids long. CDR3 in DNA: TGTGCCAGCAGTTCCCCACCCGCGGGCGTAAATGAGCAGTTCTTC. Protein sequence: CASSSPPAGVNEQFF.

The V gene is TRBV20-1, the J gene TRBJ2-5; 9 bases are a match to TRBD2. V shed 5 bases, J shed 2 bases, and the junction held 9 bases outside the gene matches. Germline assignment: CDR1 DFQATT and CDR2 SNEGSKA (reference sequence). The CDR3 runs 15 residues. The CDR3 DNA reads TGCAGTGCTCCTCCCCTAGCGGGATTACAAGAGACCCAGTACTTC. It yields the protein CSAPPLAGLQETQYF.

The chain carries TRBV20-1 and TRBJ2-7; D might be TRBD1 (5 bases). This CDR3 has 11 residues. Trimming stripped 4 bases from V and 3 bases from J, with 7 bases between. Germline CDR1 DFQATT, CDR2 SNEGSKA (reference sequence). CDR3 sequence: CSATRDYEQYF. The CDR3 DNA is TGCAGTGCTACCAGGGACTACGAGCAGTACTTC.

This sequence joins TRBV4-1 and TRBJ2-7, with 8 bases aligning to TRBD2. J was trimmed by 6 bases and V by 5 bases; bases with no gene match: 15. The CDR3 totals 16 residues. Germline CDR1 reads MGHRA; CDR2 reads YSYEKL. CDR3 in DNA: TGCGCCAGCAGCTTTCGGCCGGGACTAGAGGCAGGCGAGCAGTACTTC. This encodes CASSFRPGLEAGEQYF.

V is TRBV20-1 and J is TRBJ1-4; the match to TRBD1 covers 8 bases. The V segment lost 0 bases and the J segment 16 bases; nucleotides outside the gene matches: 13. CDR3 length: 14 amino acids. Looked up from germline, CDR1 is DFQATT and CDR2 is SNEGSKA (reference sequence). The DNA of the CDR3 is TGCAGTGCTAGAGATCCTAGACCGGGACAGGTAGAGTTTTTT. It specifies CSARDPRPGQVEFF.

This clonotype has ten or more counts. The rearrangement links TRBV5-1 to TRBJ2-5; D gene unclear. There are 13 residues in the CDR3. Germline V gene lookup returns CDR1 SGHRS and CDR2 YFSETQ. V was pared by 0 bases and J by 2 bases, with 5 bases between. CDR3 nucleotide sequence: TGCGCCAGCAGCTTGGGGCGTCAAGAGACCCAGTACTTC. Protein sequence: CASSLGRQETQYF.

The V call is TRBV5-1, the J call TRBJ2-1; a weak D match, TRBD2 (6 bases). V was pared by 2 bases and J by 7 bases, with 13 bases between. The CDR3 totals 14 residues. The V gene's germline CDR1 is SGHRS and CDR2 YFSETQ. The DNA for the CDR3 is TGCGCCAGCAGCTTCACTAGCATTTTAAATGAGCAGTTCTTC. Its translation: CASSFTSILNEQFF.

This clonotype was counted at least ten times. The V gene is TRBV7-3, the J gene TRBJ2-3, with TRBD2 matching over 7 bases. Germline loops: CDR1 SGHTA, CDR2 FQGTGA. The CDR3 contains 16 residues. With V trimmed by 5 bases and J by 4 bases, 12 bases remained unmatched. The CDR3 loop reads CASSPLGLAVPDTQYF. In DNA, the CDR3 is TGTGCCAGCAGCCCACTAGGCCTAGCGGTTCCAGATACGCAGTATTTT.

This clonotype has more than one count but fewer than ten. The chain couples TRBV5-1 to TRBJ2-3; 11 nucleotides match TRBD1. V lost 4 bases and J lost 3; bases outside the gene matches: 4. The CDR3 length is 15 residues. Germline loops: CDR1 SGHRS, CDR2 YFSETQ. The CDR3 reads CASSLGQGATDTQYF. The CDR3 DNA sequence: TGCGCCAGCAGCCTAGGACAGGGGGCAACAGATACGCAGTATTTT.

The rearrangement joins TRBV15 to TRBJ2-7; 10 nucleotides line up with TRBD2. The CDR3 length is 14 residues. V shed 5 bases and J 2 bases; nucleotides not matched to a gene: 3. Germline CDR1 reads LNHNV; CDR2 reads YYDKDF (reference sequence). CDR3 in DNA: TGTGCCACCAGCTTCACTAGCGGGACCTACGAGCAGTACTTC. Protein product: CATSFTSGTYEQYF.

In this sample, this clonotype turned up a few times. The DNA of the CDR3 is TGTGCCAGCAGGACACAGGGGAAGAACACTGAAGCTTTCTTT. The encoded protein is CASRTQGKNTEAFF. The chain couples TRBV27 to TRBJ1-1; 7 bases map to TRBD1. V trimming: 6 bases; J trimming: 1 base; junction bases outside the gene matches: 5. The CDR3 extends over 14 amino acids. CDR1 MNHEY and CDR2 SMNVEV come from the germline V gene (reference sequence).

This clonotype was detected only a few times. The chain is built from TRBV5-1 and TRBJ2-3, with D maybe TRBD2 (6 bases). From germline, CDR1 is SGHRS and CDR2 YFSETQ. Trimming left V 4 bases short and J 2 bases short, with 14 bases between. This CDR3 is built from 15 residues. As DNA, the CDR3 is TGCGCCAGCAGCGCCCGGGCGGGACCCACAGATACGCAGTATTTT. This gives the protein CASSARAGPTDTQYF.

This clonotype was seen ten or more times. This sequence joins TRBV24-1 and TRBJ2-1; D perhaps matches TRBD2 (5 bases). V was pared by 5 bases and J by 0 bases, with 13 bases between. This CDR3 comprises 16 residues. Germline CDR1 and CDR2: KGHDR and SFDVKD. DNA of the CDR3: TGTGCCACCAGTGCCCCGGACTCCTCCTCCTACAATGAGCAGTTCTTC. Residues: CATSAPDSSSYNEQFF.

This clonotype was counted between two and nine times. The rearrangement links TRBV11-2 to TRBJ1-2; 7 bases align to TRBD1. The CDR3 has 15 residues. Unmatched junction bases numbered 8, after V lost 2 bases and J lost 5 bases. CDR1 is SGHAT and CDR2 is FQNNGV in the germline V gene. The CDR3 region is CASSLLGGQKYGYTF. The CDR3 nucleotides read TGTGCCAGCAGCTTACTCGGGGGACAGAAGTATGGCTACACCTTC.